This T cell receptor beta chain was captured by sequencing in a study of CD8+ T cells in alopecia areata (dated by TCRdb to 2016 to 2019). Regarding the complete study: The treated patients took part in an open-label pilot trial in which moderate-to-severe alopecia areata was treated with oral tofacitinib at 5 to 10 mg twice daily. The SALT score, which quantifies the percentage of affected scalp surface area, was used to measure disease severity in treated patients. Amplification of TCRbeta CDR3 regions was done by immunoSEQ multiplex PCR using 35 Vbeta forward primers and 13 Jbeta reverse primers. Scalp clonality was compared among normal scalp (n=4), patchy alopecia areata scalp (n=8), and alopecia totalis/universalis scalp (n=8). Patients stayed on tofacitinib for 6 to 18 months and then had 6 months of follow-up off drug so that delayed response and recurrence could be assessed. To study T cell clonal expansion in alopecia areata, the researchers applied high-throughput TCRbeta sequencing to both the C3H/HeJ mouse model and human patients. Scalp tissue and sorted CD4+ and CD8+ peripheral blood T cells from patchy and totalis/universalis alopecia areata patients and from healthy controls were covered by human TCRbeta sequencing. The RNA source kit depended on sample type: the PAXgene miRNA kit for fixed scalp, the miRNeasy kit for PBMCs, and the RNeasy kit for mouse skin. Tofacitinib-treated patients had biopsies at baseline and at 4 and 24 weeks of treatment, with a later scalp biopsy in several patients.

The time point label, read with the paper, signifies: less than five weeks on oral tofacitinib. Sample treatment or condition, as interpreted from the label and publication: oral pan-JAK inhibitor, 5-10 mg twice daily. Lesional scalp punch biopsies and peripheral blood were collected from alopecia areata patients. PBMCs were separated by density centrifugation and stained for CD3, CD4 and CD8, after which CD4+ and CD8+ T cells were sorted on a FACSAria. The library was prepared using the immunoSEQ multiplex PCR assay. RNA was extracted from all samples and reverse transcribed into cDNA as template for TCR sequencing. First-strand cDNA was synthesized with SuperScript III using a 2:1 mix of oligo-dT and random hexamers. Amplification bias was assessed with a synthetic immune receptor repertoire, and residual bias was removed computationally. As for how the authors treated the data: After raw reads were preprocessed to remove errors, the CDR3 was defined following IMGT conventions as running from the conserved cysteine to phenylalanine. Clonality was calculated as 1 minus Shannon entropy normalized by log2 of the number of productive unique TCRs. CD4 or CD8 identity of scalp clones was inferred by cross-referencing scalp TCRbeta sequences with sorted blood CD4 and CD8 repertoires. TCRdb carries this immuneACCESS record with in-frame sequences only. Its versions omit some clonotypes, under half of them owing to an unresolved V gene in the studies checked, with the rest unexplained. V, J and clone size derive from that table, while D and trimming were established from the DNA sequence. The sample table lists roughly 180,000 clones, about three fifths of them with a count of one. The top ten clones comprise around 3.2% of the sample.

The CDR3 runs 15 residues from the cysteine to the phenylalanine. The retained sequence is limited to the CDR3, 45 bases, with the frame set at the first base. As encoded in the germline V gene, CDR1 is SGDLS while CDR2 is YYNGEE. V gives up 3 bases and J gives up 1 base, and the segment between their germline ends measures 10 bases. As concerns this clone: Its antigen remains unidentified. There are no base qualities to consult, and no much larger clone falls within one base.

General findings and caveats noted by the study authors: Because the treated cohort was small and included a single nonresponder, larger studies are needed to assess links between baseline CD8+ expansion and response. Unlike mouse skin, which is dominated by gammadelta T cells, normal human skin has resident alphabeta T cells that are also sequenced, and this complicates analysis of the scalp TCR repertoire. Many expanded lesional clones persisted in scalp and blood during tofacitinib treatment, which may partly explain relapse after stopping treatment. Lesional scalp, especially in alopecia totalis/universalis, showed higher clonality and more expanded CD8+ clones than normal scalp, suggesting antigenic drive. TCR sequences shared between patients were less clear than in mice, possibly partly because of HLA diversity in the patient population. Tofacitinib significantly lowered scalp clonality and the number of expanded CD8+ clones among the top 100 scalp clones.

Here the sequenced sample was CD4+ T cells sorted from blood, taken at week 4, from a patient treated with tofacitinib. This clonotype was sampled from a human donor with alopecia areata. The V and J segments used are TRBV9 and TRBJ2-2; a weak D assignment points to TRBD1 (6 bases agree). The CDR3 reads CASSATTGNTGELFF. The DNA sequence is given as TGTGCCAGCAGCGCCACGACAGGGAACACCGGGGAGCTGTTTTTT.